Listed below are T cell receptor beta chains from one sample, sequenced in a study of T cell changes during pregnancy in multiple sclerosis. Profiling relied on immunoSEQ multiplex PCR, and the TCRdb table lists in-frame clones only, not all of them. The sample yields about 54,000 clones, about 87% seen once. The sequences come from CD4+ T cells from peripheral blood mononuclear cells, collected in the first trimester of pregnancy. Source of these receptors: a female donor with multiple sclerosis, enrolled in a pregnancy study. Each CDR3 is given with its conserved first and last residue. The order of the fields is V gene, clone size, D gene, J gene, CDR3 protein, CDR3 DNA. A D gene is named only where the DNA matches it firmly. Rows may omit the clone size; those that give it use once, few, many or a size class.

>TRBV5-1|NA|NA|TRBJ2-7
CASSLEGTTYEQYF
TGCGCCAGCAGCTTGGAAGGGACAACTTACGAGCAGTACTTC
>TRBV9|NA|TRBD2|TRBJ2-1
CASSEGLAGWNEQFF
TGTGCCAGCAGCGAGGGACTAGCGGGCTGGAATGAGCAGTTCTTC
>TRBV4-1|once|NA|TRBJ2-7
CASSQDPRESFPYEQYF
TGCGCCAGCAGCCAAGATCCGAGGGAATCGTTCCCCTACGAGCAGTACTTC
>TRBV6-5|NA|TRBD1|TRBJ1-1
CASSRGLRTEAFF
TGTGCCAGCAGTAGGGGGCTCCGCACTGAAGCTTTCTTT
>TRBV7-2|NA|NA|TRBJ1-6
CASSHDRLGLHF
TGTGCCAGCAGCCACGACAGGTTAGGGCTCCACTTT
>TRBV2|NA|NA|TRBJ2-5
CASSGAGGGETQYF
TGTGCCAGCAGTGGGGCAGGAGGTGGAGAGACCCAGTACTTC
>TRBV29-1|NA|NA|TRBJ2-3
CSVWEITDTQYF
TGCAGCGTTTGGGAGATCACAGATACGCAGTATTTT
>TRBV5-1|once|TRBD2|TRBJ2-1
CASSLLAVSYNEQFF
TGCGCCAGCAGTTTACTAGCGGTTTCCTACAATGAGCAGTTCTTC
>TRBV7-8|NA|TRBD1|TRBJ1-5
CASSLVPRRDRGQQPQHF
TGTGCCAGCAGCTTAGTCCCCAGGCGGGACAGGGGGCAACAGCCCCAGCATTTT
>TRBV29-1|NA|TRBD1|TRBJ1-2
CNVQGGGYGYTF
TGCAACGTTCAGGGGGGCGGCTATGGCTACACCTTC
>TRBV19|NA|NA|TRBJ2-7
CASSMVTGPREQYF
TGTGCCAGTAGTATGGTCACAGGGCCGAGGGAGCAGTACTTC
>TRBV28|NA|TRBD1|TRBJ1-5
CASGTGGAGNQPQHF
TGTGCCAGCGGGACAGGGGGCGCGGGCAATCAGCCCCAGCATTTT
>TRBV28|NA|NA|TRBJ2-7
CASSVLTGSHEQYF
TGTGCCAGCAGTGTGTTAACAGGGTCCCACGAGCAGTACTTC
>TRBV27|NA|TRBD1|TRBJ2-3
CASSSGTVEYTDTQYF
TGTGCCAGCAGTTCTGGGACAGTTGAGTACACAGATACGCAGTATTTT
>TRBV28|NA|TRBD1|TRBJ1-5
CASSYRGTNQPQHF
TGTGCCAGCAGTTACAGGGGCACAAATCAGCCCCAGCATTTT
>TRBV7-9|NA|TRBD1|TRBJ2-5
CASSPRTGKETQYF
TGTGCCAGCAGCCCCCGGACAGGGAAGGAGACCCAGTACTTC
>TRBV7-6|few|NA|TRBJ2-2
CASSLDYVGELFF
TGTGCCAGCAGCTTAGATTATGTCGGGGAGCTGTTTTTT
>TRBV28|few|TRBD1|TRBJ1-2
CASSFVRGTTNYGYTF
TGTGCCAGCAGTTTTGTCAGGGGGACGACTAACTATGGCTACACCTTC
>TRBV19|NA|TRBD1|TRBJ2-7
CASSINRDRGYEQYF
TGTGCCAGTAGTATAAATCGGGACAGGGGCTACGAGCAGTACTTC
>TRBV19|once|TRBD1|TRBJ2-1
CASRGGTGSSSYNEQFF
TGTGCCAGTAGAGGGGGGACAGGGTCAAGTTCCTACAATGAGCAGTTCTTC